The entry that follows covers one T cell receptor beta chain sequence. The sample is drawn from a study of blood T cell repertoires in COVID-19. Trimming pared 0 bases from V and 6 bases from J, leaving 10 bases between. Germline V gives CDR1 SGHDN, CDR2 FVKESK. The CDR3 has 14 amino acids. Some clones are missing from TCRdb's copy, which holds only in-frame ones; the method was immunoSEQ multiplex PCR. The sample records 200,000 or so clones, around 79% being singletons. The sequenced sample consisted of peripheral blood. The origin of this receptor is a man in his 60s with active or convalescent COVID-19. The chain recombines TRBV14 with TRBJ2-3, with no clear D. In DNA form, the CDR3 reads TGTGCCAGCAGCCAAGATACGAGTTACGATACGCAGTATTTT. This translates into CASSQDTSYDTQYF.